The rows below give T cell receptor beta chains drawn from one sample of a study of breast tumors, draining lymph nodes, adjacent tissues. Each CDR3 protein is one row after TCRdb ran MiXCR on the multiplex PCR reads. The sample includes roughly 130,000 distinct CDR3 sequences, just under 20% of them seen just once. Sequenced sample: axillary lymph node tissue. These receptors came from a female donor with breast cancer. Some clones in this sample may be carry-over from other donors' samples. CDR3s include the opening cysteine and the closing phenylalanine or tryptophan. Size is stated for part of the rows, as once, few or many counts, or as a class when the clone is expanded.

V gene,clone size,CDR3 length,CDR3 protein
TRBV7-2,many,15,CASSLEWVYTDTQYF
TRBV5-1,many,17,CASSLGGYGAGVPEQYF
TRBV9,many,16,CASSGLSGRGYNEQFF
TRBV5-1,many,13,CASSFGTRPEQYF
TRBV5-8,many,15,CASSRDQSSYNEQFF
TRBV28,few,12,CASSGTMYEQYF
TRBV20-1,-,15,CSAKGEQGSWDEQFF
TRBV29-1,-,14,CSIRTGDTEDGYTF
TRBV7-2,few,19,CASSPKLRGSGSGANVLTF
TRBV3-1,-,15,CASSLLPTGERGYTF
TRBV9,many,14,CASSTGQYADTQYF
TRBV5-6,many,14,CASSLGRGGYEQYF
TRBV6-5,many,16,CASSYSGGGGERPLVF
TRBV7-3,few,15,CASSPNRGIGAEAFF
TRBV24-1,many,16,CATSGPGQGFTDTQYF
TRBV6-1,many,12,CASRETGDEQYF
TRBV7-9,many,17,CASSLEIGLHSDNTIYF
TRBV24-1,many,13,CATSASGDYEQYF
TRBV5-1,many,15,CASRPKTGSNQPQHF
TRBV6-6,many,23,CASSYGSDAGTATASSYNSPLHF
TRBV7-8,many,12,CASSLVRNEQYF
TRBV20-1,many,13,CNVRRGGAKTQYF
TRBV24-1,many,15,CATSETGTGGEKLFF
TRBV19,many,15,CASVNLQGSEAPQHF
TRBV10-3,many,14,CAIKGTSGNNEQFF
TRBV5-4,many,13,CASSLDLAETQYF
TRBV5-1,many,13,CASKYEGSRSQYF
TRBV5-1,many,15,CASSGLAGTANEQFF
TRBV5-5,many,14,CASSPVVGTDTQYF
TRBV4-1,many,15,CASSQDGQGYNEQFF